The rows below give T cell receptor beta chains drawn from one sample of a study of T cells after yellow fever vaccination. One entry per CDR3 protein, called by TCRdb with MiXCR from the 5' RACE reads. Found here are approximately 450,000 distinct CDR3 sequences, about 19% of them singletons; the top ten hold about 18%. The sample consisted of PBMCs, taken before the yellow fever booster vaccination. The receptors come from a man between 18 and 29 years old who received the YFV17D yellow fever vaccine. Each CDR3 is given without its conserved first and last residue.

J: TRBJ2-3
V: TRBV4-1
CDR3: ASSQAYTDTQY

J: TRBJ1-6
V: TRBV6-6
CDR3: ASSRGDSPLH

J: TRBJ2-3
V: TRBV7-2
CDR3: ASSLGGHTTDTQY

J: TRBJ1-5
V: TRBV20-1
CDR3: SARGVLGQPQH

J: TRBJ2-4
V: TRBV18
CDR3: ASSPPAGTKNIQY

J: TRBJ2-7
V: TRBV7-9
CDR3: ASSLASRGDEQY

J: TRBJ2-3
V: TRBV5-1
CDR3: ASSLGSYTDTQY

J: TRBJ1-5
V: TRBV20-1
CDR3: SARHRDGDSNQPQH

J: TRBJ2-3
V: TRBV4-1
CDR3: ASSQVGGLATSTDTQY

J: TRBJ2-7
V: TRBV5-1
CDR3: ASSLEVGGGGVEQY

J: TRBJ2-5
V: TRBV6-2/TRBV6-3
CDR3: ASSSRLGLAGVETQY

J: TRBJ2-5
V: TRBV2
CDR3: ASSELTAQETQY

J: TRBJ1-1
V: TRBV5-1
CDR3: ASSLDSTNTEAF

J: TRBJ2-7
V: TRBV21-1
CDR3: ASSKTGRAYEQY

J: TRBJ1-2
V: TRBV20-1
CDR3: SAGDRYGYT

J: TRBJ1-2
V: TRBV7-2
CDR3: ASSLAQGAGYT

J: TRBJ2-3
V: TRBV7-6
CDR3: ASSPGWTSTDTQY

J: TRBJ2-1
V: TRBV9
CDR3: ASSRGLVGYNEQF

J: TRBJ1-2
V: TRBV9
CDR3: ASSYHYGYT

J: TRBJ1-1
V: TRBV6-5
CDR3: ASMFTVNTEAF

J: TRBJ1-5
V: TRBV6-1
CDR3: ASSLQSGTHQPQH

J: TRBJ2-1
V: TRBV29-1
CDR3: SGGWGPAEQF

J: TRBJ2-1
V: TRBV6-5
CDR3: ASKHGNEQF

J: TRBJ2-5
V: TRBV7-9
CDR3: AGSGTGLQETQY

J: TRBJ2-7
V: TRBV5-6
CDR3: ASTSGVSYEQY

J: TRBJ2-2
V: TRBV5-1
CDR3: ASSSSGRANTGELF

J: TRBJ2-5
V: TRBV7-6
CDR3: ASSFGWGVRETQY

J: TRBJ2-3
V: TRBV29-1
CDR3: SVEGHESTDTQY

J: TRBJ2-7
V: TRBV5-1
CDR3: ASSTAGDEQY

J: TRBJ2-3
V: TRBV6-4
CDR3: ASSDRGDTDTQY

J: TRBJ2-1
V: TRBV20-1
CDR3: SAHRGTNEQF

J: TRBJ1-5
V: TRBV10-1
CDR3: ASSDTGGRGNQPQH

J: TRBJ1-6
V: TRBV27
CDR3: ASRRGRLNSPLH

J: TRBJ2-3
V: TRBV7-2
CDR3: ASSSILAGVTDTQY

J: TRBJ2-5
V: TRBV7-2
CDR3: ASSLAGARETQY

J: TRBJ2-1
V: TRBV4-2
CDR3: ASSQGTGLLAGGYNEQF

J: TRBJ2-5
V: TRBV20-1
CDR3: SAMVAGGTQY

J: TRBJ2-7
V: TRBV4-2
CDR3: ASSPGTGTYYEQY

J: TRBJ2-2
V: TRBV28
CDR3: ASSSADRTGELF

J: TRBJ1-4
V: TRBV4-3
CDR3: ASSQTGGTNEKLF

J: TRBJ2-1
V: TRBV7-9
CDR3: ASREASGRYNEQF